This paragraph reports one T cell receptor (beta chain). The antigen it binds to is not known. One base away there is no much larger clone; base qualities are not given. This entry comes from a study of identical twins listed by TCRdb under 2016. About the study as a whole: The study deep-sequenced TCR alpha and beta repertoires from monozygotic twins, unrelated adults of various ages and cord blood to test whether fetal clonotypes persist. To rule out contamination, the twin experiments were replicated at different times with different library preparation protocols.

Only healthy Caucasian donors were included. Three pairs of female monozygotic twins, all aged roughly 18 to 29 years, were included in the twin cohort. Positive isolation kits from Invitrogen were used to isolate CD4+ and CD8+ T cell populations. The library came from 5' RACE. Sequencer: Illumina HiSeq 2000. A universal primer binding site was introduced by template switching, and a unique molecular identifier was present in the final cDNA, enabling accurate counting of TCR cDNA molecules. Specific primers in the conserved constant-segment region were used to synthesize first-strand cDNA for TCR alpha and beta chains. To control for contamination, each cDNA library was double barcoded with a SMART-Mk sample barcode plus Illumina barcodes. TruSeq adapter sequences, together with Illumina sample barcodes, were added in two successive PCR steps. The TCR alpha and beta cDNA libraries were sequenced on the Illumina HiSeq platform using custom primers. Concerning the study's data processing: Raw reads were processed with MiGEC to extract unique molecular identifiers, and MiXCR was used to determine CDR3 positions. For each individual, recombination models were inferred using an EM algorithm with the repgenHMM and IGoR tools. Shared clonotypes were analyzed with the tcR package in R, and sharing was normalized by the product of cloneset sizes. To study raw recombination free of thymic and clonal selection effects, out-of-frame nonproductive sequences were analyzed. TCRdb cleaned the public reads at Q25 with fastp, built clones with MiXCR and kept in-frame beta chains. Entries are consolidated by CDR3 protein sequence, retaining the most common genes and DNA. The V and J calls here are based on TCRdb, not the publication. The sample table shows just under 550,000 distinct CDR3 sequences, and roughly 15% are seen once. The top ten clones comprise roughly 0.44% of the sample.

Including cysteine and phenylalanine, the CDR3 has 15 amino acids. The only DNA kept is the CDR3, 45 bases in frame from the first base. Germline trimming amounts to 6 bases on V and 2 bases on J, with 6 as the count of junction bases outside the gene matches. The germline V gene sets CDR1 to ENHRY and CDR2 to SYGVKD. Summary of the overall study and its limitations: Because the same donors could not be followed over many years, conclusions were based on cross-sectional statistical analysis. In monozygotic twins, out-of-frame TCR alpha sharing was systematically underestimated by recombination models, although the models agreed with sharing between unrelated individuals. In beta out-of-frame sequences, excess twin sharing was weaker, because having fewer shared sequences lowered the signal-to-noise ratio. Zero-insertion analyses could be partly confounded by invariant T cells such as MAIT and iNKT, although diverse VJ usage argued against such confounding for most clonotypes. Compared with coincidental sharing between unrelated individuals, out-of-frame TCR alpha sequences shared between twins showed an excess of sequences with low generation probability. Fewer insertions were carried by abundant cord blood beta clonotypes, a similar but weaker trend appeared in young adult naive repertoires, and no such trend appeared in memory repertoires.

The data also belong to a second study, concerning yellow fever vaccine responses in identical twins. As the second study states: The authors reported that the T cell response to vaccination in identical twins appeared partly convergent and partly personalized. The study precisely tracked vaccine-responding T cell clones in identical twins.

The source of this sequence is a woman between 18 and 30 years old in good health. Sequencing was carried out using CD4+ T cells sorted from blood. The chain is assembled from TRBV10-3 and TRBJ2-5, with 10 bases aligning to TRBD2. Here is the DNA: TGTGCCATCAGGAGGACTAGCGGACTACAAGAGACCCAGTACTTC. This encodes CAIRRTSGLQETQYF.